The clone carrying this T cell receptor (beta chain) was picked up many times. What it binds is not known. The V gene's germline CDR1 is SGHRS and CDR2 YFSETQ. CDR3 length: 16 amino acids. Trimming removed 4 bases from V and 3 bases from J; junction bases left unmatched: 11. This record belongs to a study of T cells in Graves' hyperthyroidism and ophthalmopathy. Study-level information: Peripheral blood was obtained at initial diagnosis, preceding any treatment.

Amplified TCR beta CDR3 regions came from RNA transcripts. In the first-round RT-PCR of the TCR CDR3, the HTBI primer set was used. One entry per CDR3 protein, called by TCRdb with MiXCR from the multiplex PCR reads. The sample has about 400,000 distinct CDR3 sequences, just under 15% seen once; the top ten hold 32%. Study conclusions and caveats: Ophthalmopathy cases were set apart from stable hyperthyroidism by a 13 V-J model.

Patients counted as stable if ophthalmopathy did not develop within 18 months. Patients having uncontrolled infection, another autoimmune disease, pregnancy or lactation were not included. Sequencing was performed on blood. This sequence originates from a woman aged 25-40 years with Graves' hyperthyroidism. V is TRBV5-1 and J is TRBJ2-3, with 7 bases fitting TRBD1. CDR3 nucleotides: TGCGCCAGCAGCATCCGGACAGGCCCACCTACAGATACGCAGTATTTT. Protein sequence: CASSIRTGPPTDTQYF. The full variable domain, completed using reference TRBV5-1 and TRBJ2-3, is KAGVTQTPRYLIKTRGQQVTLSCSPISGHRSVSWYQQTPGQGLQFLFEYFSETQRNKGNFPGRFSGRQFSNSRSEMNVSTLELGDSALYLCASSIRTGPPTDTQYFGPGTRLTVL.